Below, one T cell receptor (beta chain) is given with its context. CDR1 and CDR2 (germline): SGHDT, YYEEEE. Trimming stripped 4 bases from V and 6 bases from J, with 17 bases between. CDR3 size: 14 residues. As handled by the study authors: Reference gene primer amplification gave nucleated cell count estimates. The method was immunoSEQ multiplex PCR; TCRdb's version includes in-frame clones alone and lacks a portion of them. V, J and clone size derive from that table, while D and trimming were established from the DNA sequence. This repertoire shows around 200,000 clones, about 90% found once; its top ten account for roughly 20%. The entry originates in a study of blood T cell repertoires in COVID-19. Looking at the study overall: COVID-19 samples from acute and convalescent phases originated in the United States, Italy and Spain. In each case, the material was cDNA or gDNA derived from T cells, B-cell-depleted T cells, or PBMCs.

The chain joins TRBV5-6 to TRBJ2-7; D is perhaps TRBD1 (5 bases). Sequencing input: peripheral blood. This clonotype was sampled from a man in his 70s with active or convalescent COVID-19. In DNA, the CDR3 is TGTGCCAGCAGCAGGGGTGGTAATTACCCCGAGCAGTACTTC. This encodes CASSRGGNYPEQYF.